This T cell receptor (beta chain) derives from a study of human T cells and chemical hapten exposure. Findings and caveats of the study: Expanded TCRs showed more large CDR3 clusters than pre-sensitization or healthy control sets.

Time point in this sample: pre-sensitization, week 0. As to treatment: therapeutic diphenylcyclopropenone sensitization with weekly scalp DPC. This clonotype was picked up a small number of times. Its antigen is unidentified. As originally analysed: Across samples, TCR counts had a median of 95,638 and ranged from roughly 20,000 to 690,600. TCRdb re-called the RACE reads through MiXCR, storing one row per CDR3 protein. TCRdb assigned the V and J calls; the authors' analysis was not used. The sample holds 350,000 to 450,000 distinct CDR3 sequences, approximately 5% seen once. The CDR3 spans 14 residues. Trimming shortened V by 1 base and J by 2 bases, and 9 bases separated the two germline ends. CDR1 SGHTA and CDR2 FQGNSA come from the germline V gene.

This chain links TRBV7-2 with TRBJ2-7; D is ambiguous. The TCR sequence derives from a woman between 45 and 60 years old with alopecia areata. Some clones in this sample may be carry-over from other donors' samples. The material sequenced was whole blood, taken in connection with sensitization to the hapten diphenylcyclopropenone (DPC). The CDR3 region is CASSLDIGPYEQYF. CDR3 DNA: TGTGCCAGCAGCTTAGATATAGGCCCCTACGAGCAGTACTTC.